What follows are 22 T cell receptor beta chains derived from one specimen sequenced in a study of long-term antiretroviral therapy in people with HIV. Runs used v3.0 of the immunoSEQ assay and were done at survey level. TCRdb keeps only in-frame clones here, not all; method: immunoSEQ multiplex PCR. The table lists tens of thousands of clones, around 83% of them singletons. The material was unsorted PBMCs, obtained 1 year after starting antiretroviral therapy. The receptors originated from a man aged 18 to 30 with HIV.

On this clone itself: One end of the junction fails to match germline, which may point to a read error. This chain links TRBV27 with TRBJ1-1; D might be TRBD1 (6 bases). CDR1 is MNHEY and CDR2 is SMNVEV in the germline V gene (reference sequence). The CDR3 contains 13 residues. Written as DNA, the CDR3 is TGTGCCAGCAGTGCTCATCCAGGGGCGCCGGTGACCTTT. Its protein product is CASSAHPGAPVTF.

The rearrangement joins TRBV5-4 to TRBJ2-5, with D uncertain. The CDR3 runs to 13 residues. Germline CDR1 is SGHNT and CDR2 is YYREEE (reference sequence). Between the trimmed V and J ends, which lost 3 bases and 5 bases, there was a span of 11 bases. CDR3 region: CASSSSNGETQYF. The CDR3 nucleotides read TGTGCCAGCAGCTCGAGCAACGGGGAGACCCAGTACTTC.

In DNA form, the CDR3 reads TGTGCCAGCAGCTTGTTACCGACAGCAGTTACGAATACGAGCCAGTACTTC. This sequence encodes CASSLLPTAVTNTSQYF. The V gene is TRBV11-2, the J gene TRBJ2-7, with D maybe TRBD1 (5 bases). V was pared by 3 bases and J by 10 bases, with 28 bases between. The V gene's germline CDR1 is SGHAT and CDR2 FQNNGV. This CDR3 spans 17 amino acids.

The chain carries TRBV7-2 and TRBJ2-3; D is possibly TRBD2 (5 bases). The germline V and J ends were trimmed by 1 base and 5 bases, with 25 bases remaining between them. CDR3 length equals 19 residues. Germline assignment: CDR1 SGHTA and CDR2 FQGNSA. The CDR3 reads CASSLGFADQDSARDTQYF. Written as DNA, the CDR3 is TGTGCCAGCAGCTTAGGATTCGCGGACCAGGACTCCGCCAGAGATACGCAGTATTTT.

The chain recombines TRBV7-8 with TRBJ1-2, with D perhaps TRBD1 (6 bases). CDR3 length equals 17 residues. Trimming took 1 base from V and 5 from J, leaving 20 bases between them. The germline CDR1 and CDR2 sequences are SGHVS and FQNEAQ. CDR3 residues: CASSLVTSGALGYGYTF. As DNA, the CDR3 is TGTGCCAGCAGCTTAGTCACCTCAGGGGCCCTGGGGTATGGCTACACCTTC.

This clone turned up a few times. The chain is built from TRBV27 and TRBJ2-7; D possibly uses TRBD1 or TRBD2 (5 bases each). V lost 1 base to trimming and J lost 5 bases, with 12 bases between them. CDR3 length: 14 residues. CDR1 and CDR2 from the germline V gene are MNHEY and SMNVEV (reference sequence). The CDR3 bases are TGTGCCAGCAGTTTATATTTCGGGGCGGACGAGCAGTACTTC. Translation: CASSLYFGADEQYF.

This chain connects TRBV27 to TRBJ1-2, with TRBD1 matching over 9 bases. Germline values: CDR1 MNHEY, CDR2 SMNVEV (reference sequence). The V segment lost 3 bases and the J segment 1 base; nucleotides outside the gene matches: 9. The CDR3 runs to 17 residues. The CDR3 reads CASSFQAGQGRNYGYTF. The CDR3 region has the DNA TGTGCCAGCAGTTTCCAGGCGGGACAGGGCCGTAACTATGGCTACACCTTC.

The chain is built from TRBV19 and TRBJ1-1; tentatively, D is TRBD1 (5 bases). The germline V gene encodes CDR1 LNHDA and CDR2 SQIVND (reference sequence). V dropped 5 bases and J dropped 0 bases, with 10 bases sitting between them. This CDR3 region has 14 residues. The CDR3 bases are TGTGCCAGTAGTTCAGGGATTATGAACACTGAAGCTTTCTTT. It is translated as CASSSGIMNTEAFF.

V and J are TRBV5-1 and TRBJ2-7, with unresolved D. Deletions cut 2 bases from V and 0 bases from J, with 6 bases between. CDR3 length: 13 amino acids. Germline CDR1 SGHRS, CDR2 YFSETQ. The CDR3 sequence: CASSFGSSYEQYF. The CDR3 region has the DNA TGCGCCAGCAGCTTCGGCAGCTCCTACGAGCAGTACTTC.

This clone was detected once. Compared with germline, one end of the junction differs, possibly owing to a read error. This chain links TRBV2 with TRBJ1-4, with TRBD1 identical over 7 bases. CDR1 is SNHLY, CDR2 FYNNEI, per germline. CDR3 length: 16 residues. For the CDR3, the DNA is TGTGCCAGCAGTGCTAGGCACAGGGGAACTACTGAAAAACTGTTTTTT. Translated, it gives CASSARHRGTTEKLFF.

The chain carries TRBV19 and TRBJ2-7, with 8 nucleotides matching TRBD2. V was pared by 5 bases and J by 2 bases, with 8 bases of the junction left unmatched. Germline V gene lookup returns CDR1 LNHDA and CDR2 SQIVND (reference sequence). CDR3 length: 15 residues. The CDR3 here is CASSPFSGNAYEQYF. In DNA form, the CDR3 reads TGTGCCAGTAGTCCTTTTAGCGGGAACGCCTACGAGCAGTACTTC. Combining the CDR3 with reference TRBV19 and TRBJ2-7 gives the whole variable domain DGGITQSPKYLFRKEGQNVTLSCEQNLNHDAMYWYRQDPGQGLRLIYYSQIVNDFQKGDIAEGYSVSREKKESFPLTVTSAQKNPTAFYLCASSPFSGNAYEQYFGPGTRLTVT.

The rearrangement joins TRBV10-3 to TRBJ1-6; no reliable D call. The germline gives CDR1 ENHRY, CDR2 SYGVKD. This CDR3 comprises 15 residues. V was shortened by 1 base and J by 0 bases, with 4 bases between the two germline ends. The CDR3 DNA is TGTGCCATCAGTGAGTTAAGCTCCTATAATTCACCCCTCCACTTT. Protein: CAISELSSYNSPLHF.

This sequence joins TRBV29-1 and TRBJ2-2; TRBD2 agrees at 16 bases. J was trimmed by 0 bases and V by 6 bases; bases with no gene match: 7. This CDR3 comprises 18 residues. Germline V gene lookup returns CDR1 SQVTM and CDR2 ANQGSEA. The CDR3 spells CSVPTGLAGGPNTGELFF. In nucleotides, the CDR3 is TGCAGCGTCCCGACGGGACTAGCGGGAGGGCCGAACACCGGGGAGCTGTTTTTT.

The rearrangement joins TRBV4-3 to TRBJ2-7; 9 positions agree with TRBD1. The CDR3 spans 16 residues. V shed 1 base and J 3 bases; nucleotides not matched to a gene: 7. Germline V gene sequence: CDR1 LGHNA, CDR2 YSLEER. The CDR3 DNA is TGCGCCAGCAGCCAAGGGGAAACAGGGGGCTACTACGAGCAGTACTTC. Protein product: CASSQGETGGYYEQYF.

The J gene is TRBJ1-6, the V gene TRBV9, with TRBD1 matching over 7 bases. V shed 0 bases, J shed 5 bases, and the junction held 2 bases outside the gene matches. This CDR3 region has 15 residues. CDR1 and CDR2 (germline): SGDLS, YYNGEE. The CDR3 loop is CASSVAGTDNSPLHF. CDR3 DNA sequence: TGTGCCAGCAGCGTAGCTGGGACAGATAATTCACCCCTCCACTTT.

The chain couples TRBV10-3 to TRBJ2-5; 12 bases align to TRBD2. Trimming at V came to 6 bases and at J to 5 bases, leaving 7 bases not matched to a gene. The CDR3 contains 15 residues. From germline, CDR1 is ENHRY and CDR2 SYGVKD. This CDR3 is CAIRSGLAGMETQYF. CDR3 coding DNA: TGTGCCATCAGATCCGGACTAGCGGGGATGGAGACCCAGTACTTC.

The V gene is TRBV7-2, the J gene TRBJ2-3; 9 bases agree with TRBD2. The V and J ends lost 7 bases and 1 base, in that order; junction bases with no gene match: 3. CDR3 length: 14 amino acids. CDR1 SGHTA and CDR2 FQGNSA come from the germline V gene. The CDR3 sequence is CASKSGGRTDTQYF. The DNA for the CDR3 is TGTGCCAGCAAGAGCGGGGGGCGCACAGATACGCAGTATTTT.

The chain couples TRBV19 to TRBJ2-5, with 9 bases fitting TRBD1. Germline V gene data show CDR1 as LNHDA and CDR2 as SQIVND (reference sequence). This CDR3 has 14 residues. Losses at the gene ends were 8 bases for V and 5 bases for J; bases not matched to a gene: 9. CDR3 sequence (DNA): TGTGCCAGTTCTGGCTGGACAGGGGAGGAGACCCAGTACTTC. Residues: CASSGWTGEETQYF.

The chain joins TRBV5-8 to TRBJ1-1, with a weak D call TRBD1 (5 bases). From germline, CDR1 is SGHTS and CDR2 YDEGEE. The CDR3 loop spans 14 amino acids. Trimming pared 4 bases from V and 4 bases from J, leaving 14 bases between. CDR3 residues: CASSPWGLGTEAFF. The CDR3 DNA reads as TGTGCCAGCAGCCCGTGGGGCTTGGGCACTGAAGCTTTCTTT.

This sequence joins TRBV7-9 and TRBJ2-7; 12 bases line up with TRBD2. The CDR3 is made up of 17 amino acids. The germline V gene encodes CDR1 SEHNR and CDR2 FQNEAQ (reference sequence). The junction had 10 bases not matched to a gene; V was cut back by 4 bases and J by 3 bases. The CDR3 here is CASSSSGRDSSHYEQYF. CDR3 nucleotide sequence: TGTGCCAGCAGCTCTAGCGGGAGGGACTCTTCCCACTACGAGCAGTACTTC.

The chain recombines TRBV27 with TRBJ2-1; D possibly corresponds to TRBD2 (5 bases). Germline V gene data show CDR1 as MNHEY and CDR2 as SMNVEV (reference sequence). Trimming removed 5 bases from V and 6 bases from J, with 8 bases in between. The CDR3 extends over 12 amino acids. The CDR3 region is CASSRGINEQFF. The CDR3 DNA follows: TGTGCCAGCAGTCGGGGTATCAATGAGCAGTTCTTC.

Concerning this clone itself: One end of the junction fails to match germline, which may point to a read error. The chain carries TRBV7-7 and TRBJ2-1; 10 bases are a match to TRBD2. The CDR3 loop spans 16 amino acids. Per the germline V gene, CDR1 is SSHAT and CDR2 is FNYEAQ (reference sequence). The DNA for the CDR3 is TGTGCTAGCAGCTCCCGCCCTAGCGGGAGTGCCTCAGAGCAGTTCTTC. This codes for CASSSRPSGSASEQFF.